The TCR beta chain described here comes from a study of cytomegalovirus exposure and HLA in healthy donors. Study details: A later analysis reported the approximately 120 validation repertoires used the same platform as the 550 to 800 first-cohort repertoires.

The donors formed part of the approximately 120-subject validation cohort, distinct from the roughly 700-subject first cohort. Unmatched junction bases numbered 6, after V lost 2 bases and J lost 0 bases. CDR1 and CDR2 from the germline V gene are KGHSH and LQKENI. The CDR3 is 17 amino acids. Findings and caveats of the study: According to the study, 160 or so TCR beta chains were cytomegalovirus-associated.

A note on this clone: Its antigen is not identified.

Sequenced by immunoSEQ multiplex PCR; TCRdb stores in-frame clones only, minus some. The table has tens of thousands of clones, around 96% seen once; the top ten hold 1.3%. Sequencing used PBMCs. The TCR comes from a young woman in good health and CMV-seronegative. The J gene is TRBJ2-2, the V gene TRBV18; TRBD2 aligns across 7 bases. The DNA for the CDR3 is TGTGCCAGCTCACCATCGGTTGCGGGGGCGAACACCGGGGAGCTGTTTTTT. It translates to CASSPSVAGANTGELFF.